The T cell receptor beta chain described here comes from a study of blood T cell repertoires in COVID-19. Background on the study: Sites in the United States, Italy and Spain provided acute and convalescent COVID-19 samples. T cells, B-cell-depleted T cells, or PBMCs provided the cDNA or gDNA that served as material.

Per the study methods: Amplification from reference gene primers served as the basis for estimated nucleated cell counts. Assay used: immunoSEQ multiplex PCR; TCRdb lists only in-frame clones, some missing. V and J calls and clone size are given by that table; D and trimming were obtained from the DNA. This table has about 100,000 clones, around 90% appearing once. The germline CDR1 and CDR2 sequences are LNHNV and YYDKDF (reference sequence). This CDR3 has 16 residues. V shed 4 bases, J shed 0 bases, and the junction held 6 bases outside the gene matches. This rearrangement joins TRBV15 to TRBJ2-7; 10 bases are a match to TRBD1. Source material: peripheral blood. This receptor was taken from a man aged 18 to 29 with acute or convalescent COVID-19. In DNA, the CDR3 is TGTGCCACCAGCACCCCGGACAGGGGGAACTCCTACGAGCAGTACTTC. Its protein product is CATSTPDRGNSYEQYF.